This is a list of T cell receptor beta chains from one sample in a study of vaccination effects on CD4 cells after COVID-19. The antigens for these receptors are not known. Libraries were prepared by immunoSEQ multiplex PCR; TCRdb keeps only in-frame clonotypes and omits some of them. This table has approximately 26,000 clones, about 73% appearing once. This sample comprised CD4+ T cells from PBMCs cultured with HCoV-NL63 spike peptides, obtained after COVID-19 vaccination. All receptors come from a human donor who received a COVID-19 vaccine. Each CDR3 is given with its conserved first and last residue. The D gene is left open where the match is weak. Rows may omit the clone size; those that give it use once, few, many or a size class.

j_call | d_call | clone_size | v_call | cdr3_aa | cdr3_nt
TRBJ1-5 | NA | NA | TRBV15 | CATSRDADQPQHF | TGTGCCACCAGCAGAGATGCGGATCAGCCCCAGCATTTT
TRBJ1-2 | NA | few | TRBV5-6 | CASSLFSYGYTF | TGTGCCAGCAGCTTGTTTTCATATGGCTACACCTTC
TRBJ1-1 | NA | NA | TRBV3-1/TRBV3-2 | CASSQVPGNTEAFF | TGTGCCAGCAGCCAAGTTCCAGGGAACACTGAAGCTTTCTTT
TRBJ2-5 | TRBD2 | NA | TRBV7-2 | CASGELAGREETQYF | TGTGCCAGCGGGGAACTAGCGGGAAGAGAGGAGACCCAGTACTTC
TRBJ2-7 | TRBD1 | NA | TRBV18 | CASSPGTGNYEQYF | TGTGCCAGCTCACCCGGGACAGGGAACTACGAGCAGTACTTC
TRBJ2-7 | NA | NA | TRBV29-1 | CSVEGPSYEQYF | TGCAGCGTTGAAGGTCCTTCCTACGAGCAGTACTTC
TRBJ2-5 | NA | NA | TRBV2 | CASSEHETQYF | TGTGCCAGCAGTGAGCATGAGACCCAGTACTTC
TRBJ1-3 | NA | few | TRBV10-3 | CAIRDSSGNTIYF | TGTGCCATCAGAGACAGCTCTGGAAACACCATATATTTT
TRBJ1-4 | NA | NA | TRBV6-5 | CASSRSSRNEKLFF | TGTGCCAGCAGTCGTTCAAGTAGAAATGAAAAACTGTTTTTT
TRBJ2-5 | NA | NA | TRBV19 | CASSIDSGHGETQYF | TGTGCCAGTAGTATAGATTCTGGCCACGGGGAGACCCAGTACTTC
TRBJ2-7 | NA | once | TRBV28 | CASTRQASPYEQYF | TGTGCCAGCACAAGACAGGCCTCCCCGTACGAGCAGTACTTC
TRBJ2-2 | NA | once | TRBV3-1/TRBV3-2 | CASSSRPGELFF | TGTGCCAGCAGCTCCCGCCCCGGGGAGCTGTTTTTT
TRBJ1-6 | NA | NA | TRBV5-1 | CASSLENSPLHF | TGCGCCAGCAGCTTGGAAAATTCACCCCTCCACTTT
TRBJ1-5 | NA | NA | TRBV19 | CASRGGTAGTSSGNQPQHF | TGTGCCAGCAGAGGAGGAACCGCCGGGACTTCAAGCGGCAATCAGCCCCAGCATTTT
TRBJ2-1 | TRBD2 | NA | TRBV6-6 | CASRRLAGFSEQFF | TGTGCCAGCAGACGACTAGCGGGATTCTCTGAGCAGTTCTTC
TRBJ2-1 | NA | NA | TRBV3-1/TRBV3-2 | CASSPALAFRDNEQFF | TGTGCCAGCAGCCCAGCCCTAGCGTTCCGGGACAATGAGCAGTTCTTC
TRBJ2-3 | TRBD2 | NA | TRBV9 | CASSVLAGGTDTQYF | TGTGCCAGCAGCGTTTTAGCGGGGGGCACAGATACGCAGTATTTT
TRBJ2-3 | NA | NA | TRBV11-2 | CASSLGPSTDTQYF | TGTGCCAGCAGCTTAGGACCTAGCACAGATACGCAGTATTTT
TRBJ1-4 | NA | few | TRBV5-4 | CASSFKVGGAREKLFF | TGTGCCAGCAGCTTCAAAGTCGGAGGGGCGAGGGAAAAACTGTTTTTT
TRBJ1-2 | NA | NA | TRBV7-8 | CASSLDLGSGYTF | TGTGCCAGCAGCTTAGATTTGGGATCTGGCTACACCTTC
TRBJ1-2 | NA | NA | TRBV6-1 | CASSEAIGRINYGTSGYTF | TGTGCCAGCAGTGAAGCCATCGGCAGGATTAACTATGGCACAAGTGGCTACACCTTC
TRBJ2-7 | NA | NA | TRBV10-3 | CAIAKEGSYEQYF | TGTGCCATCGCCAAAGAGGGATCCTACGAGCAGTACTTC
TRBJ2-5 | NA | NA | TRBV11-2 | CASSRTAQGWEETQYF | TGTGCCAGCAGCCGAACAGCACAGGGATGGGAAGAGACCCAGTACTTC
TRBJ2-5 | TRBD1 | NA | TRBV5-1 | CASSRSTGVRETQYF | TGCGCCAGCAGCCGTTCGACAGGGGTGAGAGAGACCCAGTACTTC
TRBJ1-1 | NA | NA | TRBV5-6 | CASSLAGGTQNTEAFF | TGTGCCAGCAGCTTGGCCGGTGGGACACAGAACACTGAAGCTTTCTTT
TRBJ2-5 | NA | many | TRBV4-1 | CASSPEDSPRETQYF | TGCGCCAGCAGCCCTGAGGACAGCCCTCGGGAGACCCAGTACTTC
TRBJ2-2 | NA | few | TRBV5-4 | CASSNKSSGELFF | TGTGCCAGCAGCAACAAGAGTTCCGGGGAGCTGTTTTTT
TRBJ1-2 | TRBD1 | NA | TRBV5-4 | CASSSDRGYGYTF | TGTGCCAGCAGTTCTGACAGGGGCTATGGCTACACCTTC
TRBJ2-3 | NA | NA | TRBV7-8 | CASRAGRGVRNTQYF | TGTGCCAGCCGTGCTGGGCGGGGAGTTCGGAATACGCAGTATTTT
TRBJ2-7 | TRBD2 | once | TRBV7-9 | CASSSLGGSEQYF | TGTGCCAGCAGCTCTCTGGGAGGGTCCGAGCAGTACTTC
TRBJ2-5 | NA | NA | TRBV11-1 | CASSSGRLQETQYF | TGTGCCAGCAGCTCGGGACGCCTTCAAGAGACCCAGTACTTC
TRBJ1-1 | NA | NA | TRBV18 | CASSPEAGTNTEAFF | TGTGCCAGCTCACCTGAAGCGGGGACGAATACTGAAGCTTTCTTT
TRBJ2-2 | NA | NA | TRBV6-6 | CASSHGTNTGELFF | TGTGCCAGCAGTCACGGCACGAACACCGGGGAGCTGTTTTTT
TRBJ2-1 | NA | NA | TRBV18 | CASSQNGGGASNEQFF | TGTGCCAGCTCCCAGAATGGCGGGGGCGCATCCAATGAGCAGTTCTTC
TRBJ2-2 | TRBD1 | few | TRBV6-1 | CASSDWDRGFGELFF | TGTGCCAGCAGTGATTGGGACAGGGGATTCGGGGAGCTGTTTTTT
TRBJ1-6 | NA | NA | TRBV6-5 | CASTGGYYNSPLHF | TGTGCCAGCACTGGGGGGTACTATAATTCACCCCTCCACTTT
TRBJ2-3 | TRBD1 | NA | TRBV10-3 | CAISDPGTGAADTQYF | TGTGCCATCAGTGATCCCGGGACAGGGGCAGCAGATACGCAGTATTTT
TRBJ2-3 | NA | NA | TRBV5-5 | CASSLEGEADTQYF | TGTGCCAGCAGCTTGGAGGGAGAGGCAGATACGCAGTATTTT
TRBJ2-3 | TRBD1 | NA | TRBV3-1/TRBV3-2 | CASSQERKTGAQETDTQYF | TGTGCCAGCAGCCAGGAGAGAAAGACAGGGGCCCAGGAGACAGATACGCAGTATTTT
TRBJ1-1 | TRBD1 | NA | TRBV5-1 | CASSPRDRGWTEAFF | TGCGCCAGCAGCCCTCGGGACAGGGGATGGACTGAAGCTTTCTTT
TRBJ1-1 | TRBD1 | NA | TRBV23-1 | CASSQSYRGKNTEAFF | TGCGCCAGCAGTCAATCTTACAGGGGGAAGAACACTGAAGCTTTCTTT
TRBJ1-2 | TRBD1 | NA | TRBV19 | CASSPTGGHGYTF | TGTGCCAGTAGCCCGACAGGGGGGCATGGCTACACCTTC
TRBJ2-1 | TRBD2 | few | TRBV9 | CASSVGTSGVYEQFF | TGTGCCAGCAGCGTCGGGACTAGCGGGGTTTATGAGCAGTTCTTC
TRBJ1-4 | NA | NA | TRBV12-5 | CASGPSIATNEKLFF | TGTGCTAGTGGTCCCTCGATTGCAACTAATGAAAAACTGTTTTTT
TRBJ2-3 | NA | NA | TRBV3-1/TRBV3-2 | CASSFHGGDADTQYF | TGTGCCAGCAGCTTCCACGGGGGCGACGCAGATACGCAGTATTTT
TRBJ1-1 | NA | NA | TRBV11-2 | CASSDLGTEAFF | TGTGCCAGCAGCGACCTAGGCACTGAAGCTTTCTTT
TRBJ2-7 | NA | NA | TRBV19 | CASSTTSRVREQYF | TGTGCCAGTAGTACAACCTCGCGGGTGAGGGAGCAGTACTTC
TRBJ2-3 | NA | NA | TRBV18 | CASSPPGVERTDTQYF | TGTGCCAGCTCACCACCGGGGGTGGAGCGCACAGATACGCAGTATTTT
TRBJ2-1 | NA | NA | TRBV2 | CASSLRGAYNEQFF | TGTGCCAGCAGCCTGCGGGGCGCCTACAATGAGCAGTTCTTC
TRBJ1-1 | NA | few | TRBV7-9 | CASRITTAEAFF | TGTGCCAGCAGGATAACCACGGCTGAAGCTTTCTTT
TRBJ1-4 | NA | NA | TRBV19 | CASSIGGSYGEKLFF | TGTGCCAGTAGTATCGGAGGGAGTTATGGGGAAAAACTGTTTTTT
TRBJ1-1 | NA | NA | TRBV19 | CASSIGGTGKAEAFF | TGTGCCAGTAGTATTGGGGGAACAGGGAAGGCTGAAGCTTTCTTT
TRBJ2-7 | TRBD2 | NA | TRBV3-1/TRBV3-2 | CASSRSGRSKEQYF | TGTGCCAGCAGCCGCAGCGGGAGGTCTAAGGAGCAGTACTTC
TRBJ1-6 | NA | few | TRBV2 | CASSEIEDSPLHF | TGTGCCAGCAGTGAAATTGAAGATTCACCCCTCCACTTT
TRBJ1-5 | NA | NA | TRBV10-3 | CAISERQAGSNQPQHF | TGTGCCATCAGTGAGAGGCAGGCAGGTAGCAATCAGCCCCAGCATTTT
TRBJ2-3 | TRBD2 | NA | TRBV7-2 | CASSLSGGAFVGTDTQYF | TGTGCCAGCAGCCTGAGCGGGGGGGCCTTCGTGGGCACAGATACGCAGTATTTT
TRBJ1-4 | NA | few | TRBV7-6 | CASSLEVLNEKLFF | TGTGCCAGCAGCTTGGAGGTATTGAATGAAAAACTGTTTTTT
TRBJ2-7 | TRBD2 | NA | TRBV7-2 | CASSPSGVGEQYF | TGTGCCAGCAGCCCTAGCGGGGTCGGCGAGCAGTACTTC
TRBJ1-1 | NA | NA | TRBV6-5 | CASSELNTEAFF | TGTGCCAGCAGCGAGTTGAACACTGAAGCTTTCTTT
TRBJ1-4 | NA | NA | TRBV3-1/TRBV3-2 | CASSPRGRNEKLFF | TGTGCCAGCAGCCCTCGGGGCCGTAATGAAAAACTGTTTTTT